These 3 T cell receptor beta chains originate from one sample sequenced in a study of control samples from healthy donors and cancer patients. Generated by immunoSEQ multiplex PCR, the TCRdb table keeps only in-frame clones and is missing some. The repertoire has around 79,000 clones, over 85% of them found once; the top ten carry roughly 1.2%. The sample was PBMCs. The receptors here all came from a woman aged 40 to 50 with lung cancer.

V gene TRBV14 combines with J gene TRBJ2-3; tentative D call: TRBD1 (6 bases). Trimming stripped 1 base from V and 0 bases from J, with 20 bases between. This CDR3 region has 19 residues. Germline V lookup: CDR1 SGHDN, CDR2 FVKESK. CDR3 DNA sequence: TGTGCCAGCAGCCAAGGATGGGACACGAACCCTTCTAGCACAGATACGCAGTATTTT. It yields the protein CASSQGWDTNPSSTDTQYF.

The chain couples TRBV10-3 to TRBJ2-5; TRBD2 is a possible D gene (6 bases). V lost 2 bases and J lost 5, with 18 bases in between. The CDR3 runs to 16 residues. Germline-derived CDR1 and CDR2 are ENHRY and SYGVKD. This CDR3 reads CAISEGAGRLGETQYF. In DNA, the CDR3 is TGTGCCATCAGTGAGGGCGCGGGGCGGCTAGGGGAGACCCAGTACTTC.

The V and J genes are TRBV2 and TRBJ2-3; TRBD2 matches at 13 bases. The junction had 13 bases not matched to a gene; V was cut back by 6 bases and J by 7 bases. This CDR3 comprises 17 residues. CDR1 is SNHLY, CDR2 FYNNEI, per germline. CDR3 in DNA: TGTGCCAGCAGGCTATTCCCCGAACTAGCGGGGGGGAATACGCAGTATTTT. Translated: CASRLFPELAGGNTQYF.